This TCR beta chain came from a study of T cells in localized non-small cell lung cancer. The CDR3 contains 14 residues. Germline-derived CDR1 and CDR2 are MNHNS and SASEGT. Trimming shortened V by 3 bases and J by 4 bases, and 12 bases separated the two germline ends. Whole-study results and caveats: Multi-region tumor sequencing was not done, so intratumor heterogeneity could not be excluded. Peak T cell clonality was found in uninvolved adjacent lung, exceeding tumor.

Turning to this clone: Its matching antigen is unknown.

Generated by immunoSEQ multiplex PCR, the TCRdb table keeps only in-frame clones and is missing some. Of tens of thousands of clones listed, about 86% were seen once; the top ten hold roughly 2.5%. The V call is TRBV6-1, the J call TRBJ1-1; D possibly corresponds to TRBD1 (5 bases). The specimen comprised PBMCs, sampled before any cancer treatment. The origin of this receptor is a man aged 40 to 69 with stage II lung adenocarcinoma. For the CDR3, the DNA is TGTGCCAGCAGTGAGGCGGGGCTGGGCACTGAAGCTTTCTTT. Protein product: CASSEAGLGTEAFF.